This T cell receptor (beta chain) was sequenced in a study of CD8 T cells in ankylosing spondylitis. Study results and caveats: A subset of motif variants has previously been described in the synovial fluid and blood of reactive arthritis. Significantly higher representation of disease-linked clones was reported for matched ankylosing spondylitis synovial fluid. A motif in TCR beta, a set of 8 or 9 highly homologous variants, appeared characteristic of ankylosing spondylitis blood.

This clonotype occurred a few times. Its antigen is still unknown. The TCR beta libraries were generated through quantitative 5'-RACE incorporating molecular barcodes. TCRdb ran MiXCR on the 5' RACE reads and lists one entry per CDR3 protein. The sample holds roughly 250,000 distinct CDR3 sequences, 10% seen once. Trimming took 11 bases from V and 3 from J, leaving 20 bases between them. The CDR3 runs 15 residues. CDR1 is SNHLY and CDR2 is FYNNEI in the germline V gene. The clonotype originates from a male donor with ankylosing spondylitis or in good health (not recorded which). This sequence joins TRBV2 and TRBJ2-1, with D perhaps being TRBD1 or TRBD2 (7 bases each). The sequenced material came from blood, either unsorted or a sorted T cell fraction (not recorded which). CDR3 sequence reads: CAGGSGGAVYNEQFF. DNA for the CDR3: TGTGCCGGCGGATCAGGGGGGGCCGTCTACAATGAGCAGTTCTTC. Using reference TRBV2 and TRBJ2-1 for the parts outside the CDR3, the full variable domain is EPEVTQTPSHQVTQMGQEVILRCVPISNHLYFYWYRQILGQKVEFLVSFYNNEISEKSEIFDDQFSVERPDGSNFTLKIRSTKLEDSAMYFCAGGSGGAVYNEQFFGPGTRLTVL.